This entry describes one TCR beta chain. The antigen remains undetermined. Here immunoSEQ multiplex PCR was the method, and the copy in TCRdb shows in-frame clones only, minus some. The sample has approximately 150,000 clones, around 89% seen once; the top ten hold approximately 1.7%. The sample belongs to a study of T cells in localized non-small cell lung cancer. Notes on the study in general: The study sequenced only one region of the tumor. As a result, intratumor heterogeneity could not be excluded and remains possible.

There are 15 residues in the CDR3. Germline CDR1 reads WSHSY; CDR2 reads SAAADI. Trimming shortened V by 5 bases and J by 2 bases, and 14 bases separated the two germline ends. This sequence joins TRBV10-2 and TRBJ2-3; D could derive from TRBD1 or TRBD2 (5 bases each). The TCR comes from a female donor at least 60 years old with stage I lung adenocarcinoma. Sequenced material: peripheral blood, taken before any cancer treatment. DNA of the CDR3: TGCGCCAGCAGTCTCGGAGAGGGGACCACAGATACGCAGTATTTT. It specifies CASSLGEGTTDTQYF.